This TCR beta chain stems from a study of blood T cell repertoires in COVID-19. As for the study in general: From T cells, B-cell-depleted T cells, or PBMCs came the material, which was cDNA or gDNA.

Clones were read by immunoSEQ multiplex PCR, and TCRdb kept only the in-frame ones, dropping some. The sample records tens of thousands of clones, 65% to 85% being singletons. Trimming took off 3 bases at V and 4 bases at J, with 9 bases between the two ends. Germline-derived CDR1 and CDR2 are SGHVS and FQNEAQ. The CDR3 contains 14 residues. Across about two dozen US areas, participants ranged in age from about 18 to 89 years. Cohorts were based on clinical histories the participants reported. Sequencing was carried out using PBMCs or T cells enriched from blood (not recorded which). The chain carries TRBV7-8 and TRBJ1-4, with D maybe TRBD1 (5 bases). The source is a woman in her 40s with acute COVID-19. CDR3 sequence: CASSLAGRNEKLFF. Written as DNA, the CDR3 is TGTGCCAGCAGCTTGGCAGGGCGTAATGAAAAACTGTTTTTT.